This passage covers 19 T cell receptor beta chains from one sample sequenced in a study of T cells in Graves' hyperthyroidism and ophthalmopathy. Amplification yielded TCR beta CDR3 regions, with RNA transcripts as the source. TCR CDR3 regions were first amplified by RT-PCR with HTBI primers. TCRdb re-called the multiplex PCR reads with MiXCR, one entry per CDR3 protein. The sample holds roughly 660,000 distinct CDR3 sequences, about 18% seen once. The sequencing sample was made of blood. Every receptor here comes from a man aged 45-65 years with Graves' hyperthyroidism.

The J gene is TRBJ2-1, the V gene TRBV19, with 15 bases aligning to TRBD2. This CDR3 is built from 15 residues. Germline V CDR1 and CDR2: LNHDA, SQIVND (reference sequence). J lost 4 bases, V lost 5 bases, and 0 bases had no gene match. CDR3 sequence (DNA): TGTGCCAGTAGTGGGACTAGCGGGAGGTACAATGAGCAGTTCTTC. This sequence encodes CASSGTSGRYNEQFF.

The chain recombines TRBV20-1 with TRBJ2-1; 12 bases map to TRBD2. V dropped 0 bases and J dropped 6; count of bases not matched to a gene: 3. The CDR3 runs to 15 residues. Germline V gives CDR1 DFQATT, CDR2 SNEGSKA (reference sequence). The CDR3 region is CSARDGTSGFNEQFF. The CDR3 DNA is TGCAGTGCTAGAGACGGGACTAGCGGGTTCAATGAGCAGTTCTTC.

The chain carries TRBV24-1 and TRBJ2-1, with 8 positions matching TRBD1. Germline V gene lookup returns CDR1 KGHDR and CDR2 SFDVKD. The CDR3 consists of 11 residues. V shed 9 bases and J 11 bases; nucleotides not matched to a gene: 5. This chain's CDR3 is CATATGGKQFF. In DNA, the CDR3 is TGTGCCACCGCCACAGGGGGAAAGCAGTTCTTC.

This clonotype appeared many times. The chain couples TRBV29-1 to TRBJ2-1; TRBD1 agrees at 7 bases. The J segment lost 2 bases and the V segment lost 6 bases, leaving 4 bases of the junction unmatched. The CDR3 consists of 13 residues. The germline CDR1 and CDR2 sequences are SQVTM and ANQGSEA. DNA of the CDR3: TGCAGCGTCCTGACAGGGACCTACAATGAGCAGTTCTTC. It yields the protein CSVLTGTYNEQFF.

This clonotype came up many times. The chain joins TRBV11-2 to TRBJ2-1; TRBD2 matches at 10 bases. The V gene end was trimmed by 5 bases and the J gene end by 4 bases; junction bases not matched to a gene: 5. The CDR3 is 15 residues long. Germline values: CDR1 SGHAT, CDR2 FQNNGV. DNA of the CDR3: TGTGCCAGCAGCCGAGCGGGAGGGGGGTACAATGAGCAGTTCTTC. Encoded protein: CASSRAGGGYNEQFF.

This clonotype was detected many times. The chain recombines TRBV5-5 with TRBJ2-5; 7 bases align to TRBD1. V was clipped by 1 base and J by 0 bases; unmatched bases: 12. The CDR3 runs 18 residues. Per germline, CDR1 SGHKS and CDR2 YYEKEE (reference sequence). The CDR3 region has the DNA TGTGCCAGCAGCTTGACTCTCTCCGCGACAGGGCACCAAGAGACCCAGTACTTC. Protein: CASSLTLSATGHQETQYF. Filled out from reference TRBV5-5 and TRBJ2-5, the complete variable domain reads DAGVTQSPTHLIKTRGQQVTLRCSPISGHKSVSWYQQVLGQGPQFIFQYYEKEERGRGNFPDRFSARQFPNYSSELNVNALLLGDSALYLCASSLTLSATGHQETQYFGPGTRLLVL.

Many counts were recorded for this clonotype. The chain joins TRBV30 to TRBJ1-1; the D is unclear. CDR3 length: 16 residues. Germline assignment: CDR1 GTSNPN and CDR2 SVGIG (reference sequence). Trimming left V 4 bases short and J 1 base short, with 19 bases between. CDR3 sequence reads: CAWNTKQSVGNTEAFF. CDR3 DNA: TGTGCCTGGAACACCAAACAATCGGTGGGGAACACTGAAGCTTTCTTT.

This clonotype was counted a few times. V gene TRBV6-2 or TRBV6-3 combines with J gene TRBJ2-5, with 9 nucleotides matching TRBD1. This CDR3 is 15 amino acids long. Germline assignment: CDR1 MNHEY and CDR2 SVGEGT. J gave up 3 bases and V 5 bases, and 7 bases lay outside the gene matches. CDR3: CASSRTGVLKETQYF. The CDR3 DNA sequence: TGTGCCAGCAGTAGGACAGGGGTTTTGAAAGAGACCCAGTACTTC.

In its sample, this clonotype was seen many times. This chain joins TRBV18 and TRBJ1-3; 10 nucleotides agree with TRBD1. The CDR3 extends over 18 amino acids. Germline V CDR1 and CDR2: KGHSH, LQKENI. V was clipped by 2 bases and J by 2 bases; unmatched bases: 9. The CDR3 nucleotides read TGTGCCAGCTCACCATCATATCCGGGACAGGGGACTGGAAACACCATATATTTT. This gives the protein CASSPSYPGQGTGNTIYF.

The chain is built from TRBV19 and TRBJ1-5; unclear D gene. The germline CDR1 and CDR2 sequences are LNHDA and SQIVND (reference sequence). V lost 2 bases to trimming and J lost 3 bases, with 11 bases between them. There are 15 residues in the CDR3. The CDR3 loop reads CASSITAGANQPQHF. In DNA, the CDR3 is TGTGCCAGTAGTATAACGGCAGGCGCCAATCAGCCCCAGCATTTT.

This clonotype was detected only a few times. The chain recombines TRBV5-1 with TRBJ2-1, with a tentative D call TRBD2 (5 bases). CDR1 is SGHRS, CDR2 YFSETQ, per germline. The CDR3 has 15 amino acids. V shed 1 base and J shed 8 bases, with 16 bases lying between them. The CDR3 DNA reads TGCGCCAGCAGCTTGTCCCCTAGCCCGAACTATGAGCAGTTCTTC. Translating it yields CASSLSPSPNYEQFF.

CDR3 DNA sequence: TGTGCCACCAGTGATTCGAGGACAGGGGGTGCTCAGCCCCAGCATTTT. The encoded protein is CATSDSRTGGAQPQHF. The chain couples TRBV24-1 to TRBJ1-5, with 10 bases lining up with TRBD1. The V gene end was trimmed by 2 bases and the J gene end by 6 bases; junction bases not matched to a gene: 6. Per germline, CDR1 KGHDR and CDR2 SFDVKD. The CDR3 runs to 16 residues.

On this clonotype itself: Since a much larger clone is just one base distant, this may be a read error. V and J are TRBV6-9 and TRBJ2-7, with D perhaps assigned TRBD1 or TRBD2 (5 bases each). The germline V gene encodes CDR1 MNHGY and CDR2 SVAAGI. There are 16 residues in the CDR3. CDR3 amino acids: CDSSYMGRTISYEQYF. CDR3 coding DNA: TGTGACAGCAGTTACATGGGACGGACAATCTCCTACGAGCAGTACTTC.

The chain links TRBV6-4 to TRBJ2-1; 8 bases line up with TRBD2. The V gene's germline CDR1 is MRHNA and CDR2 SNTAGT. There are 18 residues in the CDR3. The V and J ends lost 2 bases and 1 base, in that order; junction bases with no gene match: 10. The CDR3 nucleotides read TGTGCCAGCAGTGACCGGCCTAGCGGGCCACTATCCTACAATGAGCAGTTCTTC. Its protein is CASSDRPSGPLSYNEQFF.

The chain links TRBV7-9 to TRBJ2-5; 8 nucleotides align to TRBD2. With 6 bases clipped from V and 5 bases from J, the junction kept 8 bases outside the gene matches. The germline V gene encodes CDR1 SEHNR and CDR2 FQNEAQ (reference sequence). This CDR3 is built from 14 residues. CDR3 nucleotides: TGTGCCAGCAGTAGGACTAGCCTGGGCGAGACCCAGTACTTC. It translates to CASSRTSLGETQYF.

This sequence joins TRBV2 and TRBJ2-5, with 12 positions matching TRBD1. Germline trimming cut 4 bases from V and 5 bases from J; bases unmatched to any gene: 5. CDR1 SNHLY and CDR2 FYNNEI come from the germline V gene. There are 15 residues in the CDR3. As DNA, the CDR3 is TGTGCCAGCAGTGGGGGGACAGGGGGCTTTGAGACCCAGTACTTC. Protein: CASSGGTGGFETQYF.

This clonotype was seen more than once but under ten times. This chain links TRBV3-1 with TRBJ2-7; D may be TRBD2 (9 bases). The CDR3 covers 17 residues. V lost 4 bases, J lost 5 bases, and 24 bases lay in between. In germline, CDR1 is LGHDT, CDR2 YNNKEL (reference sequence). The DNA of the CDR3 is TGTGCCAGCAGCCCAGGGGGCTTAGCGGGAGCCCCCCACGAGCAGTACTTC. It translates to CASSPGGLAGAPHEQYF.

This clonotype was counted at least ten times. The chain couples TRBV2 to TRBJ2-6; D call uncertain. Germline V CDR1 and CDR2: SNHLY, FYNNEI. V lost 4 bases to trimming and J lost 2 bases, with 6 bases between them. The CDR3 is 14 residues long. The CDR3, as DNA: TGTGCCAGCAGTGTGGAAACTGGGGCCAACGTCCTGACTTTC. This encodes CASSVETGANVLTF.

This clonotype was counted many times. J is TRBJ1-6 and V is TRBV20-1; 9 bases match TRBD1. V shed 6 bases and J 7 bases; nucleotides not matched to a gene: 7. This CDR3 is 14 amino acids long. Germline loops: CDR1 DFQATT, CDR2 SNEGSKA (reference sequence). Here the CDR3 reads CSANKGQGNSPLHF. CDR3 coding DNA: TGCAGTGCCAATAAGGGACAGGGAAATTCACCCCTCCACTTT.